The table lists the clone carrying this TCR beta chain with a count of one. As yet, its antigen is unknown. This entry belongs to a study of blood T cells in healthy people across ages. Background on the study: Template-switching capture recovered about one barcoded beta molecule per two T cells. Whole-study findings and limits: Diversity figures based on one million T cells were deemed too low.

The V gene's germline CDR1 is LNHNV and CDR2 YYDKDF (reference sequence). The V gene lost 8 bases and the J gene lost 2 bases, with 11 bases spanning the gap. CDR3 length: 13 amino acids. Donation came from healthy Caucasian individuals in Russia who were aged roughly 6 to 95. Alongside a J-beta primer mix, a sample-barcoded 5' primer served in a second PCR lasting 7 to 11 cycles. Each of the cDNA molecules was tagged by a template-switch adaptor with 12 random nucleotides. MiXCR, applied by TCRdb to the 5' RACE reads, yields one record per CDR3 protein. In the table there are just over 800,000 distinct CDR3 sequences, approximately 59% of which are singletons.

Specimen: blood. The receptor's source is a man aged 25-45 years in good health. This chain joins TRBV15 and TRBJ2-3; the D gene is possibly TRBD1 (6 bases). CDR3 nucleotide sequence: TGTGCCACCGGGACACTAGACACAGATACGCAGTATTTT. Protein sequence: CATGTLDTDTQYF. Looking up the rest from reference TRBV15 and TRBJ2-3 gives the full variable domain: DAMVIQNPRYQVTQFGKPVTLSCSQTLNHNVMYWYQQKSSQAPKLLFHYYDKDFNNEADTPDNFQSRRPNTSFCFLDIRSPGLGDTAMYLCATGTLDTDTQYFGPGTRLTVL.